This T cell receptor (beta chain) was documented in a study of cytomegalovirus exposure and HLA in healthy donors. Regarding the study as a whole: Available immune exposure information was restricted to CMV serostatus only. Later analysis suggested links between common viral pathogens and several top significant clusters.

A word on this clone: Its antigen remains unidentified.

Sampled while nominally healthy, donors likely had unrecorded immune exposures. The ends were cut back, 6 bases at V and 3 bases at J, with 15 bases in the middle. Germline lookup yields CDR1 LNHDA and CDR2 SQIVND (reference sequence). CDR3 length: 15 amino acids. A multiplex PCR was run with 60 Vbeta primers and 13 Jbeta primers. Sequenced by immunoSEQ multiplex PCR; TCRdb stores in-frame clones only, minus some. The table lists approximately 180,000 clones, roughly 79% of them singletons. This sequence was found in a woman aged 18-29 years in good health and CMV-seropositive. The rearrangement uses TRBV19 and TRBJ1-5; no clear D gene. The sequenced sample consisted of PBMCs. The CDR3 protein is CASSDGERNNQPQHF. The CDR3 nucleotides are TGTGCCAGTAGCGATGGGGAGCGTAACAATCAGCCCCAGCATTTT.